The clone carrying this T cell receptor (beta chain) was seen many times. Antigen specificity is unknown. In germline, CDR1 is SGHTA, CDR2 FQGNSA. With 7 bases clipped from V and 5 bases from J, the junction kept 12 bases outside the gene matches. This CDR3 is 15 amino acids long. The 5'RACE method, run with constant-segment primers, produced TCR alpha and TCR beta cDNA libraries (carrying sample barcodes and UMIs). One entry per CDR3 protein, called by TCRdb with MiXCR from the 5' RACE reads. The sample lists some 62,000 distinct CDR3 sequences; 9% to 9.5% were seen once. The data originate from a study of T-cell memory formation after mild COVID-19. The study, taken as a whole, reports: Among clones contracting day 15 to 85, CD4/CD8 was balanced, whereas later expanders leaned CD4+. SARS-CoV-2 specificity of second-wave clones peaking day 37 was unconfirmed.

This TCR was recovered from a man aged 18 to 29 who had mild COVID-19 (a few samples of this study predate the infection). Cell type and time point are not known. The sequenced material came from PBMCs or a T cell subset sorted from them (not recorded which). The V and J genes are TRBV7-2 and TRBJ2-3; 7 bases are a match to TRBD1. DNA of the CDR3: TGTGCCAGCACCAGAAACAGGGGCGGCATAGATACGCAGTATTTT. This translates into CASTRNRGGIDTQYF.